The 27 T cell receptor beta chains in this list originate from one sample, sequenced in a study of blood T cell repertoires in COVID-19 (dated by TCRdb to 2020 to 2021). Library generation was performed with the immunoSEQ multiplex PCR assay. TCRdb carries this immuneACCESS record with in-frame sequences only. Its versions omit some clonotypes, under half of them owing to an unresolved V gene in the studies checked, with the rest unexplained. The sample profile shows approximately 250,000 clones; over 70% of them were found once. The ten largest clones capture roughly 8.6% of the sample. The material sequenced was peripheral blood. The receptors were gathered from a human donor in a cohort sampled during active COVID-19.

This clone was seen ten or more times. The CDR3 nucleotides read TGTGCCAGCAGTTTAACTGGCAGGGGGCAGCCCCAGCATTTT. Its translation is CASSLTGRGQPQHF. The genes are TRBV28 and TRBJ1-5; 7 positions match TRBD1. Germline CDR1 MDHEN, CDR2 SYDVKM. Trimming at V came to 2 bases and at J to 7 bases, leaving 5 bases not matched to a gene. The length of the CDR3 is 14 residues.

This rearrangement joins TRBV5-6 to TRBJ2-7; 7 bases align to TRBD2. The CDR3 covers 15 residues. Germline lookup yields CDR1 SGHDT and CDR2 YYEEEE. The J segment lost 4 bases and the V segment lost 4 bases, leaving 11 bases of the junction unmatched. The CDR3 coding sequence is TGTGCCAGCAGCCAGATAGTCCCGGGAGGATACGAGCAGTACTTC. It translates to CASSQIVPGGYEQYF. Looking up the rest from reference TRBV5-6 and TRBJ2-7 gives the full variable domain: DAGVTQSPTHLIKTRGQQVTLRCSPKSGHDTVSWYQQALGQGPQFIFQYYEEEERQRGNFPDRFSGHQFPNYSSELNVNALLLGDSALYLCASSQIVPGGYEQYFGPGTRLTVT.

V usage is TRBV5-8 and J usage is TRBJ2-7; the match to TRBD1 covers 9 bases. The J segment lost 7 bases and the V segment lost 5 bases, leaving 16 bases of the junction unmatched. CDR1 and CDR2 from the germline V gene are SGHTS and YDEGEE. This CDR3 spans 16 amino acids. The CDR3 protein is CASSDVTGTGSLEQYF. The CDR3 DNA follows: TGTGCCAGCAGTGACGTGACCGGGACAGGGTCTTTGGAGCAGTACTTC. The full variable domain, in which reference TRBV5-8 and TRBJ2-7 provide the parts outside the CDR3, is EAGVTQSPTHLIKTRGQQATLRCSPISGHTSVYWYQQALGLGLQFLLWYDEGEERNRGNFPPRFSGRQFPNYSSELNVNALELEDSALYLCASSDVTGTGSLEQYFGPGTRLTVT.

This clone was observed at least ten times. This chain joins TRBV29-1 and TRBJ2-7, with 11 positions matching TRBD2. J was trimmed by 3 bases and V by 6 bases; bases with no gene match: 7. The CDR3 extends over 14 amino acids. CDR1 and CDR2 (germline): SQVTM, ANQGSEA. The CDR3 sequence is CSVVTSGARYEQYF. In nucleotides, the CDR3 is TGCAGCGTCGTGACTAGCGGGGCCCGCTACGAGCAGTACTTC.

The V call is TRBV13, the J call TRBJ2-7; 16 nucleotides line up with TRBD2. Trimming took 5 bases from V and 4 from J; bases not matched to a gene: 11. Per germline, CDR1 PRHDT and CDR2 FYEKMQ (reference sequence). The CDR3 loop spans 18 amino acids. In nucleotides, the CDR3 is TGTGCCAGCAGCGTCGGGACTAGCGGGAGGGCCGGGACGTACGAGCAGTACTTC. Translation: CASSVGTSGRAGTYEQYF.

This sequence joins TRBV2 and TRBJ1-2, with TRBD1 matching over 8 bases. The V segment lost 9 bases and the J segment 8 bases; nucleotides outside the gene matches: 14. In germline, CDR1 is SNHLY, CDR2 FYNNEI. The CDR3 spans 14 residues. CDR3 protein: CARSTLTGVNGYTF. CDR3 sequence (DNA): TGTGCCAGATCGACCCTGACAGGGGTGAACGGCTACACCTTC.

This chain links TRBV6-2 or TRBV6-3 with TRBJ2-1, with D maybe TRBD1 (5 bases). The CDR3 contains 16 residues. Germline CDR1 reads MNHEY; CDR2 reads SVGEGT. V lost 6 bases to trimming and J lost 0 bases, with 15 bases between them. The CDR3 here is CASSLREFPSYNEQFF. The CDR3 DNA reads TGTGCCAGCAGCCTCAGGGAATTTCCCTCCTACAATGAGCAGTTCTTC.

The chain links TRBV15 to TRBJ2-5; 7 positions agree with TRBD1. V lost 6 bases, J lost 3 bases, and 7 bases stayed unmatched. Germline lookup yields CDR1 LNHNV and CDR2 YYDKDF (reference sequence). The CDR3 length is 14 residues. The CDR3 DNA is TGTGCCACCAGAGGGGGCAGGGAAGAAGAGACCCAGTACTTC. This sequence encodes CATRGGREEETQYF.

The chain employs TRBV6-6 and TRBJ2-5, with 7 bases fitting TRBD1. Looked up from germline, CDR1 is MNHNY and CDR2 is SVGAGI (reference sequence). The CDR3 length is 15 residues. V lost 8 bases to trimming and J lost 6 bases; unmatched junction nucleotides: 15. The CDR3 loop is CASDTPGGRRKTQYF. The CDR3, as DNA: TGTGCCAGCGACACGCCAGGGGGTCGGAGAAAGACCCAGTACTTC.

This chain joins TRBV6-5 and TRBJ1-1, with D unresolved. V lost 5 bases to trimming and J lost 0 bases, with 7 bases between them. Germline V gives CDR1 MNHEY, CDR2 SVGAGI. The CDR3 is 13 amino acids. Here the CDR3 reads CASSNKLNTEAFF. The CDR3 DNA is TGTGCCAGCAGTAATAAGCTGAACACTGAAGCTTTCTTT.

This chain connects TRBV12-5 to TRBJ2-5, with 11 bases matching TRBD2. The V segment lost 7 bases and the J segment 4 bases; nucleotides outside the gene matches: 8. The CDR3 runs to 15 residues. From germline, CDR1 is LGHNT and CDR2 FRNRAP. CDR3 amino acids: CASAVGLAVRETQYF. Written as DNA, the CDR3 is TGTGCTAGTGCTGTGGGACTAGCGGTTCGAGAGACCCAGTACTTC.

V is TRBV7-9 and J is TRBJ1-5; D is uncertain. V was shortened by 5 bases and J by 5 bases, with 10 bases between the two germline ends. Germline lookup yields CDR1 SEHNR and CDR2 FQNEAQ (reference sequence). CDR3 length equals 13 residues. Here the CDR3 DNA reads TGTGCCAGCAGCGCACCCGGTGATCAGCCCCAGCATTTT. It encodes CASSAPGDQPQHF.

J is TRBJ1-5 and V is TRBV6-2 or TRBV6-3; 9 nucleotides match TRBD1. Germline V CDR1 and CDR2: MNHEY, SVGEGT. The CDR3 runs to 16 residues. V shed 4 bases, J shed 1 base, and the junction held 5 bases outside the gene matches. CDR3: CASSSQGAPSNQPQHF. The CDR3 bases are TGTGCCAGCAGTTCACAGGGGGCACCAAGCAATCAGCCCCAGCATTTT.

The chain couples TRBV11-2 to TRBJ2-7, with D maybe TRBD2 (6 bases). This CDR3 is 15 amino acids long. Per germline, CDR1 SGHAT and CDR2 FQNNGV. V lost 1 base and J lost 0, with 10 bases in between. The CDR3 protein is CASSLGSSVSYEQYF. The DNA of the CDR3 is TGTGCCAGCAGCTTAGGATCTAGCGTCTCCTACGAGCAGTACTTC. The full variable domain, its missing parts supplied by reference TRBV11-2 and TRBJ2-7, is EAGVAQSPRYKIIEKRQSVAFWCNPISGHATLYWYQQILGQGPKLLIQFQNNGVVDDSQLPKDRFSAERLKGVDSTLKIQPAKLEDSAVYLCASSLGSSVSYEQYFGPGTRLTVT.

V is TRBV27 and J is TRBJ2-7; TRBD1 aligns across 8 bases. The V and J ends lost 5 bases and 7 bases, in that order; junction bases with no gene match: 13. This CDR3 contains 15 residues. From germline, CDR1 is MNHEY and CDR2 SMNVEV (reference sequence). In nucleotides, the CDR3 is TGTGCCAGCAGTCTGACAGGGGTGTTGATCTCTGAGCAGTACTTC. It is translated as CASSLTGVLISEQYF.

The chain uses TRBV4-1 and TRBJ1-1; D is ambiguous. The CDR3 has 13 residues. V shed 3 bases and J shed 2 bases, with 7 bases lying between them. The germline V gene has CDR1 MGHRA and CDR2 YSYEKL. CDR3 protein: CASSHNLNTEAFF. Written as DNA, the CDR3 is TGCGCCAGCAGCCACAACTTAAACACTGAAGCTTTCTTT.

This clone was detected once. This chain connects TRBV24-1 to TRBJ1-2; tentative D call: TRBD1 (6 bases). The CDR3 sequence is 14 residues long. Looked up from germline, CDR1 is KGHDR and CDR2 is SFDVKD. The V end was cut by 4 bases, the J end by 8 bases, with 16 bases between. The CDR3 sequence: CATSDNDRREGYTF. The CDR3 DNA is TGTGCCACCAGTGACAACGACAGGCGAGAGGGCTACACCTTC.

This chain uses TRBV12-3 or TRBV12-4 with TRBJ1-2; 8 bases align to TRBD1. V gave up 2 bases and J gave up 14 bases; unmatched junction bases: 4. The CDR3 length is 11 residues. The CDR3 protein is CASSLTGGSTF. The DNA of the CDR3 is TGTGCCAGCAGTTTAACAGGGGGTAGTACCTTC.

The chain joins TRBV20-1 to TRBJ2-3; D is unclear. Germline CDR1 and CDR2: DFQATT and SNEGSKA (reference sequence). V was shortened by 2 bases and J by 4 bases, with 4 bases between the two germline ends. The CDR3 covers 11 residues. For the CDR3, the DNA is TGCAGTGCTAGACCTGCAGATACGCAGTATTTT. It yields the protein CSARPADTQYF.

The chain is built from TRBV6-5 and TRBJ2-1, with TRBD2 matching 9 bases. CDR1 and CDR2 (germline): MNHEY, SVGAGI. Unmatched junction bases numbered 4, after V lost 7 bases and J lost 0 bases. This CDR3 is built from 15 residues. The CDR3: CASTLAGSSYNEQFF. DNA for the CDR3: TGTGCCAGCACCCTAGCGGGGAGCTCCTACAATGAGCAGTTCTTC.

This clone has just a few counts. The chain carries TRBV7-9 and TRBJ2-1; the match to TRBD2 covers 9 bases. The CDR3 is made up of 15 amino acids. Unmatched junction bases numbered 1, after V lost 4 bases and J lost 0 bases. Germline lookup yields CDR1 SEHNR and CDR2 FQNEAQ (reference sequence). The CDR3 protein is CASSSSGTSYNEQFF. The CDR3 DNA reads TGTGCCAGCAGCTCTAGCGGGACCTCCTACAATGAGCAGTTCTTC.

V is TRBV12-3 or TRBV12-4 and J is TRBJ1-3; D is ambiguous. The CDR3 contains 12 residues. Deletions cut 2 bases from V and 4 bases from J, with 3 bases between. CDR3 DNA sequence: TGTGCCAGCAGTTTACGGGGAAACACCATATATTTT. Translating gives CASSLRGNTIYF.

This chain connects TRBV7-8 to TRBJ1-4; the D is unclear. The germline V gene has CDR1 SGHVS and CDR2 FQNEAQ. V dropped 5 bases and J dropped 0 bases, with 16 bases sitting between them. This CDR3 is 17 amino acids long. As DNA, the CDR3 is TGTGCCAGCAGCCCCCTCCGGGTGGAGACAACTAATGAAAAACTGTTTTTT. Amino acids: CASSPLRVETTNEKLFF. Based on the CDR3 plus reference TRBV7-8 and TRBJ1-4, the full variable domain is GAGVSQSPRYKVAKRGQDVALRCDPISGHVSLFWYQQALGQGPEFLTYFQNEAQLDKSGLPSDRFFAERPEGSVSTLKIQRTQQEDSAVYLCASSPLRVETTNEKLFFGSGTQLSVL.

J is TRBJ2-3 and V is TRBV5-5; 9 nucleotides line up with TRBD2. The CDR3 spans 17 residues. Trimming at V came to 0 bases and at J to 4 bases, leaving 9 bases not matched to a gene. Germline CDR1 and CDR2: SGHKS and YYEKEE (reference sequence). In DNA, the CDR3 is TGTGCCAGCAGCTTGGAAGTCGGCGGGGGGGCATCAGATACGCAGTATTTT. This codes for CASSLEVGGGASDTQYF.

The V and J genes are TRBV6-2 or TRBV6-3 and TRBJ1-5; weak D call: TRBD1 (5 bases). The V gene's germline CDR1 is MNHEY and CDR2 SVGEGT. V lost 2 bases, J lost 1 base, and 12 bases lay in between. CDR3 length equals 16 residues. For the CDR3, the DNA is TGTGCCAGCAGTTACGGGGGACTGATAAGCAATCAGCCCCAGCATTTT. The encoded protein is CASSYGGLISNQPQHF.

This clone occurred many times. The chain carries TRBV15 and TRBJ1-4, with D possibly matching TRBD1 (6 bases). V was trimmed by 5 bases and J by 7 bases, leaving 17 bases between them. The CDR3 consists of 15 residues. CDR1 and CDR2 (germline): LNHNV, YYDKDF (reference sequence). CDR3 sequence (DNA): TGTGCCACCAGCCGGGAGGCGGGGGCTGGTGAAAAACTGTTTTTT. Translated: CATSREAGAGEKLFF.

The table lists this clone with a few counts. The chain combines TRBV29-1 with TRBJ2-2; TRBD1 agrees at 11 bases. Trimming took 7 bases from V and 6 from J; bases not matched to a gene: 10. Germline lookup yields CDR1 SQVTM and CDR2 ANQGSEA. The CDR3 has 15 residues. CDR3 DNA: TGCAGCGCTAACAGACGGACAGGGGGCTCCGGGGAGCTGTTTTTT. Translated: CSANRRTGGSGELFF.